The rows below give T cell receptor beta chains drawn from one sample of a study of blood T cell repertoires in COVID-19. Using immunoSEQ multiplex PCR, the repertoire was profiled, and TCRdb retains in-frame clones only, with some absent. The sample yields roughly 130,000 clones, roughly 80% seen once. Sequences were obtained from PBMCs or T cells enriched from blood (not recorded which). These receptors originate from a middle-aged man with acute COVID-19. CDR3s include the opening cysteine and the closing phenylalanine or tryptophan.

j_gene | v_gene | CDR3aa
TRBJ2-7 | TRBV10-1 | CASSEGLAGLQYEQYF
TRBJ2-5 | TRBV6-6 | CASRGGKSSQETQYF
TRBJ2-1 | TRBV6-2/TRBV6-3 | CASSTGSSYNEQFF
TRBJ2-7 | TRBV4-1 | CASSHTSGDRYEQYF
TRBJ2-6 | TRBV30 | CAWSAPGVDTFSGANVLTF
TRBJ2-2 | TRBV10-2 | CASIGWKGTGELFF
TRBJ1-2 | TRBV10-3 | CAIRSGEGYTF
TRBJ2-3 | TRBV10-3 | CAITISGGTDTQYF
TRBJ2-1 | TRBV19 | CASSAPLAGAYNEQFF
TRBJ1-5 | TRBV28 | CASSFASSNQPQHF
TRBJ1-2 | TRBV19 | CASSAQGFYGYTF
TRBJ1-2 | TRBV10-3 | CAAAPAGVRRYGYTF
TRBJ1-2 | TRBV9 | CASSASGRPGGYGYTF
TRBJ2-2 | TRBV30 | CAWSVSANTGELFF
TRBJ1-1 | TRBV24-1 | CATSRDRSTEAFF
TRBJ1-4 | TRBV28 | CASSTGTNEKLFF
TRBJ2-7 | TRBV7-6 | CASSFRGGDEQYF
TRBJ1-5 | TRBV19 | CASSPAGLDQPQHF
TRBJ2-1 | TRBV29-1 | CSVVGSGIFVLEQFF
TRBJ2-6 | TRBV4-1 | CASSRRKPSGANVLTF
TRBJ2-1 | TRBV5-1 | CASSFPVDGNNEQFF
TRBJ2-7 | TRBV14 | CASSQDVDSQQYF
TRBJ2-1 | TRBV7-6 | CASSLGTSGGVNNEQFF
TRBJ2-1 | TRBV7-2 | CASSLDRNSYNEQFF
TRBJ1-2 | TRBV6-5 | CASSYAGAVYGYTF
TRBJ1-1 | TRBV14 | CASSQDLEGLAFF
TRBJ2-7 | TRBV19 | CASSPGRPSYEQYF
TRBJ1-1 | TRBV2 | CASSRFDTEAFF
TRBJ2-1 | TRBV7-2 | CASSLLGLAGLNEQFF
TRBJ2-1 | TRBV18 | CASSPAVGTSGLLSSYNEQFF
TRBJ2-4 | TRBV7-8 | CASSYLRGAKNIQYF
TRBJ1-1 | TRBV2 | CASRTGQGNTEAFF
TRBJ2-5 | TRBV5-4 | CASSTYPGQGETQYF
TRBJ2-2 | TRBV7-6 | CASSPGTSGDTGELFF
TRBJ2-5 | TRBV28 | CASSLEETQYF
TRBJ1-2 | TRBV10-3 | CAISPPGGNYGYTF
TRBJ2-7 | TRBV7-8 | CASSPPGQGTGQYF
TRBJ2-1 | TRBV5-5 | CASSLEVERIVREQFF
TRBJ1-2 | TRBV30 | CAWSGTGQHHYTF
TRBJ2-7 | TRBV3-1/TRBV3-2 | CASSQDRGGEQYF
TRBJ1-1 | TRBV19 | CASSTNRDLNTEAFF
TRBJ1-4 | TRBV28 | CASSLSLQGTANEKLFF
TRBJ1-1 | TRBV6-5 | CASSPGQLTEAFF
TRBJ1-1 | TRBV29-1 | CSVEVGKSGAEAFF
TRBJ2-7 | TRBV28 | CATGGSVYDEQYF